This T cell receptor beta chain was profiled in a study of circulating CD8 cells and anti-PD-1 response in melanoma. Each library started from around 14 ng of total RNA using the QIAseq Immune Repertoire TCR panel. A single record per CDR3 protein comes from TCRdb applying MiXCR to the reads. Among about 2,500 distinct CDR3 sequences listed, 7.9% were seen once. From live CD3+CD8+TCRalphabeta+ cells, four PD-1 and/or TIGIT subsets were sorted. Trimming took off 3 bases at V and 4 bases at J, with 1 base between the two ends. Germline-derived CDR1 and CDR2 are SEHNR and FQNEAQ (reference sequence). This CDR3 comprises 11 residues.

The clonotype originates from a human donor with melanoma. The rearrangement uses TRBV7-9 and TRBJ2-1; D unclear. The input for sequencing was CD8+ T cells from PBMCs, taken at baseline or after one month of anti-PD-1 therapy (not recorded which). CDR3 bases: TGTGCCAGCAGCTTTTACAATGAGCAGTTCTTC. It translates to CASSFYNEQFF.